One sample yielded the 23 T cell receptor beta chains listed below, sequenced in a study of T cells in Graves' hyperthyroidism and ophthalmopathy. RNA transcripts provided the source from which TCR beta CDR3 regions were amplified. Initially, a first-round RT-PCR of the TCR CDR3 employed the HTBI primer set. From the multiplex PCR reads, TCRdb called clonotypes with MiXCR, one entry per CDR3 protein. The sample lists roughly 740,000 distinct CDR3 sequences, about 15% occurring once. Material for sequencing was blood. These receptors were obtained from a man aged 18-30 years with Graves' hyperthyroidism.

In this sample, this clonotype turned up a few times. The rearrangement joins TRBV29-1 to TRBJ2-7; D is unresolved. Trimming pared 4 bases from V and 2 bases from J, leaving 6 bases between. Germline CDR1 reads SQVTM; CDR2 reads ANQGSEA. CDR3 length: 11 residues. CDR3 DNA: TGCAGCGTTGGAGTGGCCTACGAGCAGTACTTC. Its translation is CSVGVAYEQYF.

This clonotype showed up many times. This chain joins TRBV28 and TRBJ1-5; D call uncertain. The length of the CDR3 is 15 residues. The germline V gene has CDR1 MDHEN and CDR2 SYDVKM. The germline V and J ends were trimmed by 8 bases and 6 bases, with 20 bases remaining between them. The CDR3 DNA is TGTGCCAGCGGGATTCGGCAGCTGGTGGGTCAGCCCCAGCATTTT. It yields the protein CASGIRQLVGQPQHF.

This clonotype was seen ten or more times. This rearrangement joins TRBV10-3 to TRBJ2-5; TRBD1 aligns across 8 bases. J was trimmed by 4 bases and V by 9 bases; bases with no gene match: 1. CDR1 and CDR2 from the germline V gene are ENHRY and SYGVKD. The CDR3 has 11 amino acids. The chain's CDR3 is CAIQGGETQYF. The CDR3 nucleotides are TGTGCCATACAGGGGGGAGAGACCCAGTACTTC.

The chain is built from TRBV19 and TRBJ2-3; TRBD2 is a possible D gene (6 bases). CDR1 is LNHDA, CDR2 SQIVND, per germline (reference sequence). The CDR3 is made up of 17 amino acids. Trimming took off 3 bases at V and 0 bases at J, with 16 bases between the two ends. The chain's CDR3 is CASSIPTSRGSTDTQYF. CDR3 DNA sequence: TGTGCCAGTAGTATCCCTACTAGCCGGGGAAGCACAGATACGCAGTATTTT.

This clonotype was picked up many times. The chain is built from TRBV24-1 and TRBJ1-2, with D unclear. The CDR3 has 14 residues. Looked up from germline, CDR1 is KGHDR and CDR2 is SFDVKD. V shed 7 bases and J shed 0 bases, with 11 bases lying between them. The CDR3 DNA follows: TGTGCCACCAGCCTTTCACCTCCTAACTATGGCTACACCTTC. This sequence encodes CATSLSPPNYGYTF.

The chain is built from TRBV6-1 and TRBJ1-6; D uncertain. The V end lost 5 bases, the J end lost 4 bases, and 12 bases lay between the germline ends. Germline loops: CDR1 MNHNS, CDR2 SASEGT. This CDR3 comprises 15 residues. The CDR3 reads CASSLTGWYNSPLHF. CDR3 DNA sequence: TGTGCCAGCAGTCTCACGGGATGGTATAATTCACCCCTCCACTTT.

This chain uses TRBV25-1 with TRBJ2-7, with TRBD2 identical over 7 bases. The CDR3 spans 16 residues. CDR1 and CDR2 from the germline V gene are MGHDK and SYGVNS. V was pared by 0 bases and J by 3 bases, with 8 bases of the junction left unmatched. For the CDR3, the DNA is TGTGCCAGCAGTGAATATAGGTCACTAGCGAACTACGAGCAGTACTTC. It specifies CASSEYRSLANYEQYF.

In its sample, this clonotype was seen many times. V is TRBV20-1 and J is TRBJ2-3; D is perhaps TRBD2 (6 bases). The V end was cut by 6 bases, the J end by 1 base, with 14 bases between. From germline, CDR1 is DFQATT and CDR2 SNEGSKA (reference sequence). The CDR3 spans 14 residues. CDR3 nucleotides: TGCAGTGCGACGGAGGGGTACCGCACAGATACGCAGTATTTT. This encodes CSATEGYRTDTQYF.

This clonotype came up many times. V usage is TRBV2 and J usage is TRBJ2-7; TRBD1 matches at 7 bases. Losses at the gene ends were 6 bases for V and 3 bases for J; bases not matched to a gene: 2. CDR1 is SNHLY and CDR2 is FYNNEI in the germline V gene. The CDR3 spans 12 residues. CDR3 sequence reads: CASRNRGYEQYF. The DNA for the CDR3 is TGTGCCAGCAGGAACAGGGGCTACGAGCAGTACTTC.

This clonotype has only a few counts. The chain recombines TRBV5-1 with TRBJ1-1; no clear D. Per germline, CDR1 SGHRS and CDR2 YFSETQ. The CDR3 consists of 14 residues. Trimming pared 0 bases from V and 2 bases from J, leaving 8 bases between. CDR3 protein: CASSLDNRNTEAFF. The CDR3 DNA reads TGCGCCAGCAGCTTGGACAATCGAAACACTGAAGCTTTCTTT.

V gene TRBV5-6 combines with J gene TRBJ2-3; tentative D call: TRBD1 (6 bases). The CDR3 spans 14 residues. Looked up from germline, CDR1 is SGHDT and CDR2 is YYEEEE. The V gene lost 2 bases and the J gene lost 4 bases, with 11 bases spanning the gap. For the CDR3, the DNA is TGTGCCAGCAGCTTTGAGGACAGTCCAGATACGCAGTATTTT. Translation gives CASSFEDSPDTQYF.

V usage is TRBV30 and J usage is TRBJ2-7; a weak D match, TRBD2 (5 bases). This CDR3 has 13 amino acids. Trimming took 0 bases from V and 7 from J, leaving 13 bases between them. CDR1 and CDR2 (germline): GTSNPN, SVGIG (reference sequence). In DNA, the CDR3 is TGTGCCTGGAGTGTACTAGAGGCGGCGGAGCAGTACTTC. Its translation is CAWSVLEAAEQYF.

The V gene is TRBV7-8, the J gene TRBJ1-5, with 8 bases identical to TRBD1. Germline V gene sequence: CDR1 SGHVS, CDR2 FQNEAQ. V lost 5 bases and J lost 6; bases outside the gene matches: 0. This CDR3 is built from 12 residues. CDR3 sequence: CASSGQGQPQHF. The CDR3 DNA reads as TGTGCCAGCAGCGGACAGGGTCAGCCCCAGCATTTT.

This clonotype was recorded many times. CDR3 amino acids: CASSPAALQETQYF. CDR3 DNA: TGTGCCAGCAGTCCCGCGGCCCTCCAAGAGACCCAGTACTTC. The chain recombines TRBV6-1 with TRBJ2-5; D remains unclear. The germline CDR1 and CDR2 sequences are MNHNS and SASEGT. The CDR3 covers 14 residues. Trimming took off 5 bases at V and 1 base at J, with 11 bases between the two ends.

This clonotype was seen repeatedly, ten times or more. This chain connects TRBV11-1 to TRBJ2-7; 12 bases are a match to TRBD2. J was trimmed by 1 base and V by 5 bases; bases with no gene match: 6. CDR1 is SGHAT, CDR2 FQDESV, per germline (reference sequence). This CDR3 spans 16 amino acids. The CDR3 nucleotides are TGTGCCAGCAGCCGTAGGACTAGCGGGAATTCCTACGAGCAGTACTTC. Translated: CASSRRTSGNSYEQYF.

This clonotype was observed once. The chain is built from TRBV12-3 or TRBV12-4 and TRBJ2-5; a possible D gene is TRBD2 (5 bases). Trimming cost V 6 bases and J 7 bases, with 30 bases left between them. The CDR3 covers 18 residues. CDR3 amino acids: CASSQGLAGLAKLGTQYF. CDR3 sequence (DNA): TGTGCCAGCAGCCAAGGGTTGGCAGGACTGGCGAAGCTAGGGACCCAGTACTTC.

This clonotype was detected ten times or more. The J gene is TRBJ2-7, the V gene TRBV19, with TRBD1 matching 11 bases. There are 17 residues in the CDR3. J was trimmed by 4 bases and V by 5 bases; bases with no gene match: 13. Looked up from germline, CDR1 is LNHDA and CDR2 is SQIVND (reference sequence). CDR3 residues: CASSSRPGQGARYEQYF. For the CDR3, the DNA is TGTGCCAGTAGTTCTCGCCCCGGACAGGGGGCTCGGTACGAGCAGTACTTC.

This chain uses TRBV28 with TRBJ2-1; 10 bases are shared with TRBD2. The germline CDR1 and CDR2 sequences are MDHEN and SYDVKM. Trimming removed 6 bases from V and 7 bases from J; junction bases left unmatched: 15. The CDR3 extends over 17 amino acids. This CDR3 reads CASSLFPSGSKDNEQFF. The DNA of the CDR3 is TGTGCCAGCAGCCTTTTCCCTAGCGGGAGCAAGGATAATGAGCAGTTCTTC.

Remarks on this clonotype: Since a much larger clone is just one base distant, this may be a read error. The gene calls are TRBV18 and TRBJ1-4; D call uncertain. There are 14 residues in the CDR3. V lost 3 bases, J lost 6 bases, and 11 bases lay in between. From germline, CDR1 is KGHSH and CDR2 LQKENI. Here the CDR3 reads CASSPEQEDEKLFF. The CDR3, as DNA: TGTGCCAGCTCACCGGAGCAGGAAGATGAAAAACTGTTTTTT.

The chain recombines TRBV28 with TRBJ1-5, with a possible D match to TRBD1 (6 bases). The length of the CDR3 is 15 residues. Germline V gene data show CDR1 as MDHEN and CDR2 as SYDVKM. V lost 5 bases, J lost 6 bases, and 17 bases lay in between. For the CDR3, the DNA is TGTGCCAGCAGTCCCGGGGGCCTTGTCGGTCAGCCCCAGCATTTT. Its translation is CASSPGGLVGQPQHF.

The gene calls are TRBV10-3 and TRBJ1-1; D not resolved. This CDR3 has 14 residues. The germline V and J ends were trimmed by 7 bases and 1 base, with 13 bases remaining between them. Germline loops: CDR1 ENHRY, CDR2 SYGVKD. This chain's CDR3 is CAIKGNSRNTEAFF. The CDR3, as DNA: TGTGCCATCAAAGGGAATTCGAGGAACACTGAAGCTTTCTTT.

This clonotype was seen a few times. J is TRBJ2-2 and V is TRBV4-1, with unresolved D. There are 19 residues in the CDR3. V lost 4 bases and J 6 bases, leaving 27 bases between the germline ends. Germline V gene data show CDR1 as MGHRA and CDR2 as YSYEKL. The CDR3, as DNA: TGCGCCAGCAGCCTTCAGGCCCCGCCGGGTCTAGGAACGTCCGGGGAGCTGTTTTTT. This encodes CASSLQAPPGLGTSGELFF.

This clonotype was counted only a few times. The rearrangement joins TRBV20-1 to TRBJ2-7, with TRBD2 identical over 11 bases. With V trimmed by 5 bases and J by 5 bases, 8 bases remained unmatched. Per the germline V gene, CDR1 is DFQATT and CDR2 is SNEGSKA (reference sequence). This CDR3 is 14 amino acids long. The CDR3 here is CSADSSGRSHEQYF. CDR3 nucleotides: TGCAGTGCTGATTCTAGCGGGAGGTCACACGAGCAGTACTTC.